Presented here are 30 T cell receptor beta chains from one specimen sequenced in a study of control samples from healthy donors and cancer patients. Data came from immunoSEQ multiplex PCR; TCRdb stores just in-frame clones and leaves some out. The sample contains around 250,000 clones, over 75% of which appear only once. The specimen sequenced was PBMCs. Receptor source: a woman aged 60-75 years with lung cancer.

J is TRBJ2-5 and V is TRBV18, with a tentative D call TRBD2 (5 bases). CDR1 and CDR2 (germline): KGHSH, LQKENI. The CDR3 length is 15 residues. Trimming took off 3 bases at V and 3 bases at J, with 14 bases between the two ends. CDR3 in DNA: TGTGCCAGCTCACCTCGGGGTGCATGGGAAGAGACCCAGTACTTC. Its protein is CASSPRGAWEETQYF.

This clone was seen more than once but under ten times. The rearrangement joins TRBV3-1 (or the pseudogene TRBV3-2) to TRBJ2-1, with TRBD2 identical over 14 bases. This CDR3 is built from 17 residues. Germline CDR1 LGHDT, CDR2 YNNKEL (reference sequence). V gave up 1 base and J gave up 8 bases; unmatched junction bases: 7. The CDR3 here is CASSQVTGTSGSDEQFF. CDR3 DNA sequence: TGTGCCAGCAGCCAAGTCACCGGGACTAGCGGGAGTGATGAGCAGTTCTTC.

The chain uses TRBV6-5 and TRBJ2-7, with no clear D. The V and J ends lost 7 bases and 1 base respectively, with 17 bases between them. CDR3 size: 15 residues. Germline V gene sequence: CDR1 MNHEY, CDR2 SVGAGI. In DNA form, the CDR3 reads TGTGCCAGCACCTTAAGTATTTCGGCGTCCTACGAGCAGTACTTC. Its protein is CASTLSISASYEQYF.

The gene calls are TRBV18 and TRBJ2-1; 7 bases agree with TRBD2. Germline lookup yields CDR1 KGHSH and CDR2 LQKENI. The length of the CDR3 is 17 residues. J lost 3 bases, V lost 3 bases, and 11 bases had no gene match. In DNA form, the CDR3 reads TGTGCCAGCTCACCCCAGCTGGCGGGAGCATACTACAATGAGCAGTTCTTC. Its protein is CASSPQLAGAYYNEQFF. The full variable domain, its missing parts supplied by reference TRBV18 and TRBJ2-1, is NAGVMQNPRHLVRRRGQEARLRCSPMKGHSHVYWYRQLPEEGLKFMVYLQKENIIDESGMPKERFSAEFPKEGPSILRIQQVVRGDSAAYFCASSPQLAGAYYNEQFFGPGTRLTVL.

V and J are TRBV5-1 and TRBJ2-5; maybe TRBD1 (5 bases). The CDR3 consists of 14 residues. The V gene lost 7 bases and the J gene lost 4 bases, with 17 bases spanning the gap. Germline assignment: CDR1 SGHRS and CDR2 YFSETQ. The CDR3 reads CASSLTRVLETQYF. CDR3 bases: TGCGCCAGCTCCCTTACCAGGGTTTTAGAGACCCAGTACTTC.

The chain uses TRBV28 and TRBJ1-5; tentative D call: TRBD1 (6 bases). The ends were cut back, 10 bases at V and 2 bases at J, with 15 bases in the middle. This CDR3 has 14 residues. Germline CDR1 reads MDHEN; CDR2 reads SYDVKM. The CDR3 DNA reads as TGTGCCACCACGTCCCCAGGGGGCAATCAGCCCCAGCATTTT. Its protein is CATTSPGGNQPQHF. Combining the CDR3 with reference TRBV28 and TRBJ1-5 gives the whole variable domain DVKVTQSSRYLVKRTGEKVFLECVQDMDHENMFWYRQDPGLGLRLIYFSYDVKMKEKGDIPEGYSVSREKKERFSLILESASTNQTSMYLCATTSPGGNQPQHFGDGTRLSIL.

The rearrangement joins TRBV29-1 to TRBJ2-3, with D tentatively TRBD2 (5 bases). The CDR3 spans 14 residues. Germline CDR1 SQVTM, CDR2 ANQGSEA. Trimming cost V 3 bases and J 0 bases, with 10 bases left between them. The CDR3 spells CSVDNGISTDTQYF. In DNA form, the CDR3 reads TGCAGCGTTGATAACGGGATCAGCACAGATACGCAGTATTTT.

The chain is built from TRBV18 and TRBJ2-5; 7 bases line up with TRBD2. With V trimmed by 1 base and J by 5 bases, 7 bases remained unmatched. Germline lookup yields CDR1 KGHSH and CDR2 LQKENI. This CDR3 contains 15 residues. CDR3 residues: CASSPRQGGSETQYF. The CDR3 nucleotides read TGTGCCAGCTCACCACGTCAGGGAGGGTCGGAGACCCAGTACTTC.

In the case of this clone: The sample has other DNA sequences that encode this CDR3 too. CDR3 bases: TGTGCCAGCAGCCGAGGGGTGAACACTGAAGCTTTCTTT. The encoded protein is CASSRGVNTEAFF. This chain connects TRBV6-4 to TRBJ1-1, with D perhaps matching TRBD1 (5 bases). The CDR3 length is 13 residues. Germline CDR1 and CDR2: MRHNA and SNTAGT. V lost 6 bases, J lost 0 bases, and 8 bases lay in between.

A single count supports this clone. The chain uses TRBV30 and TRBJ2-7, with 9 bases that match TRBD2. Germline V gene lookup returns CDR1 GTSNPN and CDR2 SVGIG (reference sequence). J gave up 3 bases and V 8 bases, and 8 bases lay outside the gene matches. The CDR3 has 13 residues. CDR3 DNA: TGTGCCGGTAAGACTAGCGGACACTACGAGCAGTACTTC. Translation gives CAGKTSGHYEQYF.

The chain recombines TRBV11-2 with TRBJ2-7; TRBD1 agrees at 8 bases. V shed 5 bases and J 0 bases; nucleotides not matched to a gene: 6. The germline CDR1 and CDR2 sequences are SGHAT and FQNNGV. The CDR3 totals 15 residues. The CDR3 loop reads CASSPWTGNSYEQYF. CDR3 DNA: TGTGCCAGCAGCCCGTGGACAGGGAACTCCTACGAGCAGTACTTC.

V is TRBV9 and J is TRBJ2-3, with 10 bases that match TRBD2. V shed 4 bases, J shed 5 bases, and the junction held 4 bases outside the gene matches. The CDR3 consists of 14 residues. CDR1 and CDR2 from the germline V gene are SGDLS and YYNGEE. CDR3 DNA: TGTGCCAGCAGCAGGGCTAGCGGGGGAGATACGCAGTATTTT. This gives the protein CASSRASGGDTQYF.

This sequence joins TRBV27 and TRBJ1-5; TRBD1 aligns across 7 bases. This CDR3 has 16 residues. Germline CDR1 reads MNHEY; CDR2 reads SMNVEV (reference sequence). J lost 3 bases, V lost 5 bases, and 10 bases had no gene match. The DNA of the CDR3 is TGTGCCAGCAGTGGATTTAATCAGGGGGACAATCAGCCCCAGCATTTT. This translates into CASSGFNQGDNQPQHF.

CDR3 protein: CASRTSGGDYEQYF. The CDR3 region has the DNA TGTGCCAGCCGGACTAGCGGGGGTGACTACGAGCAGTACTTC. The chain uses TRBV19 and TRBJ2-7; 13 bases match TRBD2. The CDR3 loop spans 14 amino acids. V lost 9 bases, J lost 3 bases, and 5 bases stayed unmatched. In germline, CDR1 is LNHDA, CDR2 SQIVND (reference sequence). The variable domain in full, completed from reference TRBV19 and TRBJ2-7, reads DGGITQSPKYLFRKEGQNVTLSCEQNLNHDAMYWYRQDPGQGLRLIYYSQIVNDFQKGDIAEGYSVSREKKESFPLTVTSAQKNPTAFYLCASRTSGGDYEQYFGPGTRLTVT.

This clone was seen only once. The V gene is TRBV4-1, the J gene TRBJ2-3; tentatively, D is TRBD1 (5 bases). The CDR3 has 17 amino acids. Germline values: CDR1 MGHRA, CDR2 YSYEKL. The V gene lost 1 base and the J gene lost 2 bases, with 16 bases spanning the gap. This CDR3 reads CASSQGPQGAATDTQYF. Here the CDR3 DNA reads TGCGCCAGCAGCCAAGGACCCCAGGGCGCAGCCACAGATACGCAGTATTTT.

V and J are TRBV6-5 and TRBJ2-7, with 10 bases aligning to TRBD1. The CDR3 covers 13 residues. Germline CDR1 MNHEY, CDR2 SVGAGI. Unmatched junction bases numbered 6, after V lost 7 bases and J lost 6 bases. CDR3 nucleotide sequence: TGTGCCAGCAAGGGACAGGGGAAAAGCGAGCAGTACTTC. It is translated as CASKGQGKSEQYF.

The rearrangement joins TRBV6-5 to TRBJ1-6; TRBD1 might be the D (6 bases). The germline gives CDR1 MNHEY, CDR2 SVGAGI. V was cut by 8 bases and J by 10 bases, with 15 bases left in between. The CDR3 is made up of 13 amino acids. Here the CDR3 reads CASARGEGSPLHF. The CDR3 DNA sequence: TGTGCCAGCGCTAGGGGGGAGGGATCACCCCTCCACTTT.

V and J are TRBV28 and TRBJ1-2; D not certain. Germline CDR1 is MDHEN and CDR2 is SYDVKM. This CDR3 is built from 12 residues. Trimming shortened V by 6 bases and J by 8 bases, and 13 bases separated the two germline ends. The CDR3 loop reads CASRGKRRGYTF. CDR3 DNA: TGTGCCAGCAGGGGAAAGCGTAGGGGCTACACCTTC.

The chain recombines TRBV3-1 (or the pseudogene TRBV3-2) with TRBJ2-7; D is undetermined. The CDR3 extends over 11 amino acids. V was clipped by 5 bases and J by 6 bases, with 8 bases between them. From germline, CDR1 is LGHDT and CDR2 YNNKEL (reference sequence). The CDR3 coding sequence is TGTGCCAGCAGCTACGAAGGCGAGCAGTACTTC. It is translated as CASSYEGEQYF.

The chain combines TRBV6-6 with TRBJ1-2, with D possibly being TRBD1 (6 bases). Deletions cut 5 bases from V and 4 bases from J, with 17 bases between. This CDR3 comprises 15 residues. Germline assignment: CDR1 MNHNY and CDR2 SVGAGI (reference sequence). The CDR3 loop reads CASSPTPQGFYGYTF. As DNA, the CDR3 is TGTGCCAGCAGTCCCACACCGCAGGGGTTCTATGGCTACACCTTC.

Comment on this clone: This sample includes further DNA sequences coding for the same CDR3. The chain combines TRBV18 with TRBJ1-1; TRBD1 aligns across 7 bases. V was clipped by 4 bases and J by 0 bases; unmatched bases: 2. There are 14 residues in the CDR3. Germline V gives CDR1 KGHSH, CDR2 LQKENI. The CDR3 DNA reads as TGTGCCAGCTCACGGGACAGAATGAACACTGAAGCTTTCTTT. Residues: CASSRDRMNTEAFF.

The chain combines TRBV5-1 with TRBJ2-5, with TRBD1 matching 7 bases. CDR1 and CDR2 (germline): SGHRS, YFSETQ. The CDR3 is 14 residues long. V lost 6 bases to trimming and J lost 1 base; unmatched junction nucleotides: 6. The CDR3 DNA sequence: TGCGCCAGCAACCAACAGGGGACCCAAGAGACCCAGTACTTC. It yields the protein CASNQQGTQETQYF.

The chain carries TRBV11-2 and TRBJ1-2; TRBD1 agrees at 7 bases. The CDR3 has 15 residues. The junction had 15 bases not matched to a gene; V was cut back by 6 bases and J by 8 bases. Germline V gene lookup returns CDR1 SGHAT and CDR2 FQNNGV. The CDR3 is CASRGGQPPSRGYTF. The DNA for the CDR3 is TGTGCCAGCAGGGGGGGACAGCCTCCTTCACGGGGCTACACCTTC.

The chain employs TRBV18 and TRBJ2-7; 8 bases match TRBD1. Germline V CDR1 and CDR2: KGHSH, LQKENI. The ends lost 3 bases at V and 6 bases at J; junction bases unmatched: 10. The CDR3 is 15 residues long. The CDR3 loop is CASSPTAGTGSEQYF. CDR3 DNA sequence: TGTGCCAGCTCACCGACTGCCGGGACAGGCTCCGAGCAGTACTTC. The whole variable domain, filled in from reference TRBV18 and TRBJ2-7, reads NAGVMQNPRHLVRRRGQEARLRCSPMKGHSHVYWYRQLPEEGLKFMVYLQKENIIDESGMPKERFSAEFPKEGPSILRIQQVVRGDSAAYFCASSPTAGTGSEQYFGPGTRLTVT.

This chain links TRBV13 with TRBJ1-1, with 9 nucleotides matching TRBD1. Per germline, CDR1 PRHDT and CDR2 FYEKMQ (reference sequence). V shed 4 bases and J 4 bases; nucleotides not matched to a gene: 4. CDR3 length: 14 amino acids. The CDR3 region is CASSYDRGSTEAFF. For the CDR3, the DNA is TGTGCCAGCAGCTATGACAGGGGGTCCACTGAAGCTTTCTTT.

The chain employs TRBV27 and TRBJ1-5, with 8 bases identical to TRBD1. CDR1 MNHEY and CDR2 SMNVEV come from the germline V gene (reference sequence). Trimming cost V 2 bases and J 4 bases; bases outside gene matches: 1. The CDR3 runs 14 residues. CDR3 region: CASSLTGGNQPQHF. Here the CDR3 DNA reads TGTGCCAGCAGTTTAACAGGGGGGAATCAGCCCCAGCATTTT.

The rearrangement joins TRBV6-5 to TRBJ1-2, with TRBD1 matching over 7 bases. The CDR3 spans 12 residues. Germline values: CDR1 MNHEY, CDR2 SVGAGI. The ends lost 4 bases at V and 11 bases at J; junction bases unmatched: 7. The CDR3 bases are TGTGCCAGCAGTTCGCGACAGGGATTATACACCTTC. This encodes CASSSRQGLYTF.

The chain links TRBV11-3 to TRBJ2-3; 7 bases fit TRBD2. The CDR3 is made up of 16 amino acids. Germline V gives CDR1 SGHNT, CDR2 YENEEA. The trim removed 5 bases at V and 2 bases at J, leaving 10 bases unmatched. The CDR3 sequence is CASSPGVSGLTDTQYF. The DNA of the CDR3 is TGTGCCAGCAGCCCCGGTGTTAGCGGGCTCACAGATACGCAGTATTTT.

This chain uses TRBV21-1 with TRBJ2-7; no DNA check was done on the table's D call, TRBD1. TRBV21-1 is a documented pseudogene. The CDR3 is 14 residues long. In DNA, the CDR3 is TGTGCCAGCAGCCTTCCCGACAGGGCGAGAGAGCAGTACTTC. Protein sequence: CASSLPDRAREQYF.

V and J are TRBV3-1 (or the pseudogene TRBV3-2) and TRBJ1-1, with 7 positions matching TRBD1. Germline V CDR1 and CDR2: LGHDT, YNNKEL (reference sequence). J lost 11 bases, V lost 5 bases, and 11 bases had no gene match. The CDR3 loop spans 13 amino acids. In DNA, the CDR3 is TGTGCCAGCAGCAACCGGGACAGTAAAAGGGCTTTCTTT. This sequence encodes CASSNRDSKRAFF.